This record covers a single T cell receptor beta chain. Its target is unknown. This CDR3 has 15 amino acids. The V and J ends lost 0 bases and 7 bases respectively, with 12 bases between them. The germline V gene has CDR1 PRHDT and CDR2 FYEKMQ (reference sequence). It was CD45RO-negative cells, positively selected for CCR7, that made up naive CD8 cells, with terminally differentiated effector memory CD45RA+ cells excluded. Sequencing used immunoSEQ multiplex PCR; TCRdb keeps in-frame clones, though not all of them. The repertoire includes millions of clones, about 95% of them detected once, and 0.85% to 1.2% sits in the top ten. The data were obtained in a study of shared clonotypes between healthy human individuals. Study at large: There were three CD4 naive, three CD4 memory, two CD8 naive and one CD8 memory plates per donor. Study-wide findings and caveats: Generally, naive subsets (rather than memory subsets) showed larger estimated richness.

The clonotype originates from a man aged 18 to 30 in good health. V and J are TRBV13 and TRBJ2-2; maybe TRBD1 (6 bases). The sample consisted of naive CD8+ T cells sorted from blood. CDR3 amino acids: CASSLGNRALGELFF. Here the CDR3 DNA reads TGTGCCAGCAGCTTAGGAAACAGGGCCCTCGGGGAGCTGTTTTTT.